The 32 T cell receptor beta chains reported below all come from one sample, sequenced in a study of OX40 agonist ivuxolimab in advanced cancers. Data came from immunoSEQ multiplex PCR; TCRdb stores just in-frame clones and leaves some out. The sample records some 70,000 clones, around four fifths being singletons. The starting material was CD4+ or CD8+ T cells sorted from blood, obtained in a trial of the OX40 agonist ivuxolimab. These receptors originate from an adult with an advanced solid tumor such as melanoma, head and neck, liver or kidney cancer.

The rearrangement uses TRBV4-1 and TRBJ1-3, with D tentatively TRBD1 (6 bases). This CDR3 spans 19 amino acids. CDR1 and CDR2 from the germline V gene are MGHRA and YSYEKL. Trimming stripped 0 bases from V and 0 bases from J, with 18 bases between. The DNA of the CDR3 is TGCGCCAGCAGCCAAGAGGGAAGGGTGGGACATTACTCTGGAAACACCATATATTTT. This encodes CASSQEGRVGHYSGNTIYF.

This clone was counted a single time. The CDR3 region has the DNA TGTGCCACCAAAGGGGGAAGTAACAGCAATCAGCCCCAGCATTTT. This codes for CATKGGSNSNQPQHF. The rearrangement uses TRBV19 and TRBJ1-5; D perhaps matches TRBD1 (6 bases). Germline CDR1 is LNHDA and CDR2 is SQIVND (reference sequence). There are 15 residues in the CDR3. V lost 10 bases, J lost 1 base, and 17 bases lay in between.

This chain joins TRBV6-1 and TRBJ2-7, with TRBD1 matching over 11 bases. The CDR3 has 17 residues. Germline CDR1 is MNHNS and CDR2 is SASEGT. V was clipped by 2 bases and J by 2 bases; unmatched bases: 8. The CDR3 DNA reads TGTGCCAGCAGTGAAAGATGGGGACAGGGGGTGACCTACGAGCAGTACGTC. Protein sequence: CASSERWGQGVTYEQYV.

The genes are TRBV28 and TRBJ2-4; D is uncertain. The V end lost 5 bases, the J end lost 8 bases, and 13 bases lay between the germline ends. The CDR3 totals 13 residues. CDR1 and CDR2 from the germline V gene are MDHEN and SYDVKM. CDR3 in amino acids: CASSPPRGYIQYF. CDR3 in DNA: TGTGCCAGCAGTCCCCCTCGCGGTTACATTCAGTACTTC. Using reference TRBV28 and TRBJ2-4 for the parts outside the CDR3, the full variable domain is DVKVTQSSRYLVKRTGEKVFLECVQDMDHENMFWYRQDPGLGLRLIYFSYDVKMKEKGDIPEGYSVSREKKERFSLILESASTNQTSMYLCASSPPRGYIQYFGAGTRLSVL.

The gene calls are TRBV11-2 and TRBJ2-3; D may be TRBD2 (6 bases). The CDR3 totals 17 residues. V dropped 0 bases and J dropped 2 bases, with 15 bases sitting between them. CDR1 SGHAT and CDR2 FQNNGV come from the germline V gene. The CDR3 region has the DNA TGTGCCAGCAGCTTAGATTCGGCGGGAAAAACCACAGATACGCAGTATTTT. This encodes CASSLDSAGKTTDTQYF.

The gene calls are TRBV5-5 and TRBJ1-1; D perhaps matches TRBD1 (6 bases). The CDR3 loop spans 14 amino acids. Germline V gives CDR1 SGHKS, CDR2 YYEKEE (reference sequence). The V end lost 4 bases, the J end lost 6 bases, and 16 bases lay between the germline ends. The CDR3 bases are TGTGCCAGCAGCCCGGTGGGGGGCAGGGCTGAAGCTTTCTTT. Its translation: CASSPVGGRAEAFF. Filled out from reference TRBV5-5 and TRBJ1-1, the complete variable domain reads DAGVTQSPTHLIKTRGQQVTLRCSPISGHKSVSWYQQVLGQGPQFIFQYYEKEERGRGNFPDRFSARQFPNYSSELNVNALLLGDSALYLCASSPVGGRAEAFFGQGTRLTVV.

The V call is TRBV19, the J call TRBJ2-7, with TRBD2 matching over 11 bases. The V segment lost 6 bases and the J segment 2 bases; nucleotides outside the gene matches: 3. Germline V gene data show CDR1 as LNHDA and CDR2 as SQIVND (reference sequence). This CDR3 has 14 residues. The DNA for the CDR3 is TGTGCCAGTAGGGAGACTAGCGGGACCTACGAGCAGTACTTC. It codes for CASRETSGTYEQYF.

This chain joins TRBV11-2 and TRBJ2-3, with 12 positions matching TRBD2. The germline gives CDR1 SGHAT, CDR2 FQNNGV. The V segment lost 6 bases and the J segment 6 bases; nucleotides outside the gene matches: 4. There are 14 residues in the CDR3. In nucleotides, the CDR3 is TGTGCCAGCAGACCAACTAGCGGGGGGGATACGCAGTATTTT. Protein product: CASRPTSGGDTQYF.

The J gene is TRBJ2-5, the V gene TRBV7-9; D is ambiguous. Germline V gene sequence: CDR1 SEHNR, CDR2 FQNEAQ (reference sequence). The CDR3 contains 15 residues. V lost 1 base to trimming and J lost 5 bases, with 14 bases between them. CDR3 in amino acids: CASSLGFGNVETQYF. CDR3 DNA: TGTGCCAGCAGCTTAGGATTCGGAAATGTGGAGACCCAGTACTTC.

The chain joins TRBV7-8 to TRBJ2-5, with D perhaps matching TRBD2 (5 bases). The CDR3 runs 12 residues. The V gene lost 3 bases and the J gene lost 5 bases, with 7 bases spanning the gap. Germline assignment: CDR1 SGHVS and CDR2 FQNEAQ. CDR3 sequence: CASSLQRETQYF. CDR3 in DNA: TGTGCCAGCAGCTTGCAGCGGGAGACCCAGTACTTC.

The CDR3 nucleotides are TGTGCCAGCAGCTCCCGTGGTATGGGGTCCAATGAGCAGTTCTTC. Its protein is CASSSRGMGSNEQFF. The chain links TRBV11-3 to TRBJ2-1, with no clear D. This CDR3 region has 15 residues. The germline V and J ends were trimmed by 4 bases and 6 bases, with 16 bases remaining between them. In germline, CDR1 is SGHNT, CDR2 YENEEA.

V is TRBV6-6 and J is TRBJ1-6, with no clear D. This CDR3 comprises 12 residues. Germline V gene sequence: CDR1 MNHNY, CDR2 SVGAGI (reference sequence). V was clipped by 2 bases and J by 12 bases, with 8 bases between them. Here the CDR3 reads CASSYPREPLHF. The CDR3 DNA is TGTGCCAGCAGTTACCCCCGTGAACCCCTCCACTTT.

The chain links TRBV5-1 to TRBJ2-2, with 8 bases fitting TRBD1. V was pared by 5 bases and J by 12 bases, with 15 bases of the junction left unmatched. The CDR3 loop spans 15 amino acids. Germline CDR1 and CDR2: SGHRS and YFSETQ. The CDR3 bases are TGCGCCAGCAGAAGTGGGACAGGAGGCTTGGTGAAGCTGTTTTTT. This gives the protein CASRSGTGGLVKLFF.

The chain employs TRBV7-3 and TRBJ2-2; 8 bases are shared with TRBD2. V shed 5 bases and J 3 bases; nucleotides not matched to a gene: 5. This CDR3 spans 15 amino acids. CDR1 is SGHTA, CDR2 FQGTGA, per germline. CDR3 residues: CASSTGTRDTGELFF. The CDR3, as DNA: TGTGCCAGCAGCACAGGGACTAGGGACACCGGGGAGCTGTTTTTT.

As for this clone: At one end the junction does not follow the germline gene, possibly because of a read error. The CDR3 sequence is CASSFVSGVFF. CDR3 bases: TGTGCCAGCAGTTTCGTGTCGGGTGTCTTTTTT. The chain recombines TRBV28 with TRBJ1-5, with D hard to call. Germline CDR1 MDHEN, CDR2 SYDVKM. The CDR3 loop spans 11 amino acids.

This clone has more than one count but fewer than ten. The rearrangement uses TRBV9 and TRBJ2-1, with D perhaps matching TRBD1 (6 bases). The CDR3 is made up of 16 amino acids. The V end lost 3 bases, the J end lost 6 bases, and 19 bases lay between the germline ends. Germline V gene sequence: CDR1 SGDLS, CDR2 YYNGEE. CDR3 loop: CASSAQRAGELNEQFF. In nucleotides, the CDR3 is TGTGCCAGCAGCGCACAAAGGGCAGGGGAACTCAATGAGCAGTTCTTC.

The chain carries TRBV29-1 and TRBJ2-7; 15 bases align to TRBD2. Per germline, CDR1 SQVTM and CDR2 ANQGSEA. Trimming at V came to 6 bases and at J to 3 bases, leaving 6 bases not matched to a gene. This CDR3 spans 15 amino acids. CDR3 sequence reads: CSVTGTSGRSYEQYF. The DNA of the CDR3 is TGCAGCGTAACCGGGACTAGCGGGAGGAGCTACGAGCAGTACTTC.

The chain couples TRBV5-4 to TRBJ2-1; D ambiguous. The CDR3 contains 13 residues. Germline V gives CDR1 SGHNT, CDR2 YYREEE (reference sequence). Deletions cut 5 bases from V and 8 bases from J, with 14 bases between. The CDR3 is CASRQMDEDEQFF. For the CDR3, the DNA is TGTGCCAGCAGACAAATGGACGAGGATGAGCAGTTCTTC.

This chain links TRBV2 with TRBJ1-1; D gene ambiguous. The germline gives CDR1 SNHLY, CDR2 FYNNEI. The CDR3 consists of 11 residues. Trimming removed 4 bases at V and 8 bases at J, with 8 bases between. In DNA form, the CDR3 reads TGTGCCAGCAGTGTGTCGGGAGAAGCTTTCTTT. This codes for CASSVSGEAFF.

This clone was detected only a few times. This chain joins TRBV28 and TRBJ1-1; D not resolved. The germline V and J ends were trimmed by 5 bases and 3 bases, with 16 bases remaining between them. CDR3 length: 15 amino acids. CDR1 is MDHEN, CDR2 SYDVKM, per germline. Written as DNA, the CDR3 is TGTGCCAGCAGTCAAGGAGGGAGGTGGGACACTGAAGCTTTCTTT. Translating gives CASSQGGRWDTEAFF.

The J gene is TRBJ2-7, the V gene TRBV28, with 8 bases identical to TRBD1. The CDR3 runs to 14 residues. Germline values: CDR1 MDHEN, CDR2 SYDVKM. The junction had 11 bases not matched to a gene; V was cut back by 6 bases and J by 7 bases. The CDR3 bases are TGTGCCAGCAGCACCGGACAGGGCTGGGGGGAGCAGTACTTC. Its translation is CASSTGQGWGEQYF.

Only a few counts were recorded for this clone. This rearrangement joins TRBV9 to TRBJ2-1; D may be TRBD1 or TRBD2 (5 bases each). The V end lost 2 bases, the J end lost 5 bases, and 14 bases lay between the germline ends. The length of the CDR3 is 15 residues. The germline CDR1 and CDR2 sequences are SGDLS and YYNGEE. The CDR3, as DNA: TGTGCCAGCAGCGTGACCCGGGACCCGGACAATGAGCAGTTCTTC. It translates to CASSVTRDPDNEQFF.

The rearrangement uses TRBV7-6 and TRBJ1-3; the D gene is possibly TRBD1 (6 bases). V shed 5 bases and J shed 7 bases, with 18 bases lying between them. Germline assignment: CDR1 SGHVS and CDR2 FNYEAQ. The CDR3 is 15 amino acids. CDR3 DNA sequence: TGTGCCAGCAGCCCTCGGACAGACCTGGGGAACACCATATATTTT. The encoded protein is CASSPRTDLGNTIYF.

V usage is TRBV27 and J usage is TRBJ1-3; TRBD1 might be the D (6 bases). The CDR3 sequence is 15 residues long. V lost 5 bases to trimming and J lost 4 bases, with 15 bases between them. The germline CDR1 and CDR2 sequences are MNHEY and SMNVEV (reference sequence). DNA for the CDR3: TGTGCCAGCAGTACAAACAGGGCTTTAGGAAACACCATATATTTT. Translated: CASSTNRALGNTIYF.

The chain joins TRBV19 to TRBJ1-2; perhaps TRBD1 as D (6 bases). This CDR3 region has 14 residues. Per the germline V gene, CDR1 is LNHDA and CDR2 is SQIVND (reference sequence). Trimming shortened V by 1 base and J by 6 bases, and 12 bases separated the two germline ends. The CDR3 region is CASSIGSRGHGYTF. The CDR3 DNA reads TGTGCCAGTAGTATAGGGTCCAGGGGCCATGGCTACACCTTC.

The chain joins TRBV18 to TRBJ1-2; 9 bases agree with TRBD1. The CDR3 has 13 residues. Germline V CDR1 and CDR2: KGHSH, LQKENI. The ends lost 6 bases at V and 11 bases at J; junction bases unmatched: 10. CDR3 sequence (DNA): TGTGCCAGCTCGCCCACCGGGACAGGGTATTACACCTTC. Amino acid sequence: CASSPTGTGYYTF.

This clone turned up a few times. This sequence joins TRBV6-1 and TRBJ1-3, with D uncertain. The CDR3 totals 15 residues. The germline gives CDR1 MNHNS, CDR2 SASEGT. V shed 7 bases and J shed 2 bases, with 15 bases lying between them. The CDR3 reads CASKLDPSAGNTIYF. In DNA form, the CDR3 reads TGTGCCAGCAAACTCGATCCGTCCGCTGGAAACACCATATATTTT.

The chain employs TRBV9 and TRBJ2-1; 10 bases are a match to TRBD2. Germline CDR1 is SGDLS and CDR2 is YYNGEE. The J segment lost 6 bases and the V segment lost 3 bases, leaving 6 bases of the junction unmatched. CDR3 length: 15 residues. The CDR3 region has the DNA TGTGCCAGCAGCGGTACTAGCGGGGCTGGCAATGAGCAGTTCTTC. Translating gives CASSGTSGAGNEQFF.

V and J are TRBV6-1 and TRBJ1-4; D remains unclear. This CDR3 comprises 14 residues. CDR1 MNHNS and CDR2 SASEGT come from the germline V gene. Trimming left V 6 bases short and J 8 bases short, with 16 bases between. CDR3 sequence: CASSGYGQKEKLFF. CDR3 coding DNA: TGTGCCAGCAGCGGGTATGGGCAGAAAGAAAAACTGTTTTTT.

The chain uses TRBV6-5 and TRBJ2-5; D gene unclear. CDR3 length: 11 amino acids. The V and J ends lost 5 bases and 2 bases respectively, with 3 bases between them. Germline V CDR1 and CDR2: MNHEY, SVGAGI. CDR3 protein: CASSKQETQYF. CDR3 DNA: TGTGCCAGCAGTAAACAAGAGACCCAGTACTTC.

The V and J genes are TRBV2 and TRBJ1-1; D is uncertain. Germline CDR1 reads SNHLY; CDR2 reads FYNNEI. V shed 8 bases and J shed 1 base, with 11 bases lying between them. The CDR3 is 13 residues long. The CDR3 bases are TGTGCCAGCGGAGCGCGGTGGAACACTGAAGCTTTCTTT. As protein: CASGARWNTEAFF. The full variable domain, its missing parts supplied by reference TRBV2 and TRBJ1-1, is EPEVTQTPSHQVTQMGQEVILRCVPISNHLYFYWYRQILGQKVEFLVSFYNNEISEKSEIFDDQFSVERPDGSNFTLKIRSTKLEDSAMYFCASGARWNTEAFFGQGTRLTVV.

The chain joins TRBV5-1 to TRBJ2-1, with 10 bases fitting TRBD2. Germline CDR1 and CDR2: SGHRS and YFSETQ. The J segment lost 0 bases and the V segment lost 6 bases, leaving 6 bases of the junction unmatched. This CDR3 has 16 amino acids. This CDR3 is CASKVASGSSYNEQFF. The CDR3 bases are TGCGCCAGCAAGGTTGCTAGCGGGAGCTCCTACAATGAGCAGTTCTTC.